The 10 T cell receptor beta chains given below trace back to one sample, sequenced in a study of blood T cell repertoires in COVID-19. Clones were read by immunoSEQ multiplex PCR, and TCRdb kept only the in-frame ones, dropping some. The table records about 410,000 clones, 89% of them present only once. Specimen: peripheral blood. Receptors originate from a woman aged 40 to 55 with COVID-19, enrolled during active disease.

As regards this clone: The germline gene is not matched at one end of the junction; a read error may be the cause. V gene TRBV28 combines with J gene TRBJ1-2; tentatively, D is TRBD1 (5 bases). This CDR3 has 13 residues. Germline CDR1 reads MDHEN; CDR2 reads SYDVKM. Here the CDR3 reads CASSFEVWGRQSF. The DNA of the CDR3 is TGTGCCAGCAGTTTTGAAGTGTGGGGCAGGCAATCCTTC.

In this sample, this clone turned up a few times. The chain is built from TRBV28 and TRBJ2-7; maybe TRBD1 (6 bases). V was shortened by 6 bases and J by 3 bases, with 18 bases between the two germline ends. The CDR3 is made up of 15 amino acids. The germline V gene has CDR1 MDHEN and CDR2 SYDVKM. This CDR3 reads CASSAFLGQNYEQYF. CDR3 bases: TGTGCCAGCAGCGCCTTCCTCGGACAGAACTACGAGCAGTACTTC.

The sample holds a few counts of this clone. The chain joins TRBV6-5 to TRBJ1-5; D unresolved. This CDR3 has 15 amino acids. Germline assignment: CDR1 MNHEY and CDR2 SVGAGI. The V end lost 6 bases, the J end lost 6 bases, and 18 bases lay between the germline ends. CDR3 loop: CASSHGRTSRQPQHF. DNA of the CDR3: TGTGCCAGCAGCCATGGACGGACTAGCCGTCAGCCCCAGCATTTT.

The chain joins TRBV7-2 to TRBJ1-4; TRBD1 agrees at 7 bases. After removal of 4 bases from V and 1 base from J, the junction contained 3 bases not matched to a gene. Per the germline V gene, CDR1 is SGHTA and CDR2 is FQGNSA. The CDR3 loop spans 15 amino acids. CDR3 region: CASSSRTGTNEKLFF. DNA of the CDR3: TGTGCCAGCAGCTCCAGGACAGGAACTAATGAAAAACTGTTTTTT.

The V gene is TRBV10-3, the J gene TRBJ1-2; D remains ambiguous. CDR1 is ENHRY, CDR2 SYGVKD, per germline. V shed 2 bases and J shed 7 bases, with 11 bases lying between them. CDR3 size: 13 residues. The CDR3 sequence is CAISEKGELGYTF. The CDR3 DNA reads as TGTGCCATCAGTGAGAAAGGAGAACTTGGCTACACCTTC.

The gene calls are TRBV5-4 and TRBJ2-1, with D possibly TRBD2 on 5 matching bases. The CDR3 loop spans 14 amino acids. Germline V gene lookup returns CDR1 SGHNT and CDR2 YYREEE (reference sequence). The V and J ends lost 6 bases and 8 bases respectively, with 18 bases between them. This chain's CDR3 is CASTRDLGAHEQFF. CDR3 bases: TGTGCCAGCACGAGGGATTTGGGAGCCCATGAGCAGTTCTTC.

The chain uses TRBV30 and TRBJ1-1; the D is unclear. Germline values: CDR1 GTSNPN, CDR2 SVGIG (reference sequence). The CDR3 sequence is 12 residues long. The germline V and J ends were trimmed by 4 bases and 1 base, with 7 bases remaining between them. The CDR3 loop reads CAWMAGNTEAFF. The CDR3 nucleotides are TGTGCCTGGATGGCGGGGAACACTGAAGCTTTCTTT. Drawing the rest from reference TRBV30 and TRBJ1-1, the complete variable domain is SQTIHQWPATLVQPVGSPLSLECTVEGTSNPNLYWYRQAAGRGLQLLFYSVGIGQISSEVPQNLSASRPQDRQFILSSKKLLLSDSGFYLCAWMAGNTEAFFGQGTRLTVV.

This clone came up many times. The chain links TRBV3-1 (or the pseudogene TRBV3-2) to TRBJ2-6; D unresolved. V was shortened by 0 bases and J by 0 bases, with 6 bases between the two germline ends. Germline V gene sequence: CDR1 LGHDT, CDR2 YNNKEL (reference sequence). The CDR3 has 16 amino acids. CDR3: CASSQDGSSGANVLTF. The DNA of the CDR3 is TGTGCCAGCAGCCAAGATGGCAGCTCTGGGGCCAACGTCCTGACTTTC.

V is TRBV7-9 and J is TRBJ2-1; 10 bases agree with TRBD1. The CDR3 length is 16 residues. After removal of 5 bases from V and 3 bases from J, the junction contained 7 bases not matched to a gene. Germline V lookup: CDR1 SEHNR, CDR2 FQNEAQ (reference sequence). DNA of the CDR3: TGTGCCAGCAGCACGAAGACAGGGGGCCGCTACAATGAGCAGTTCTTC. It is translated as CASSTKTGGRYNEQFF.

V usage is TRBV6-1 and J usage is TRBJ2-1; 9 bases map to TRBD2. V trimming: 5 bases; J trimming: 8 bases; junction bases outside the gene matches: 13. From germline, CDR1 is MNHNS and CDR2 SASEGT. This CDR3 region has 16 residues. For the CDR3, the DNA is TGTGCCAGCAGTAAAGTTGCCGGGACTAGCCGGTATGAGCAGTTCTTC. Translated: CASSKVAGTSRYEQFF.